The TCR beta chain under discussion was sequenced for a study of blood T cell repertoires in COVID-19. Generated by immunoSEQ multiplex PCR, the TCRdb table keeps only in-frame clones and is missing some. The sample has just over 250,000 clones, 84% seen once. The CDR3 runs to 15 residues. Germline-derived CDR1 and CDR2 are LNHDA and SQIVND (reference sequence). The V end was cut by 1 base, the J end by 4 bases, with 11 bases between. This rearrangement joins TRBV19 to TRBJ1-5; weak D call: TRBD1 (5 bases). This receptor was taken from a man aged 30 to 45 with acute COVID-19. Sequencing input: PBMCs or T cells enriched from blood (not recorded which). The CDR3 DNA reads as TGTGCCAGTAGTATAGTGGCGGGGGGAAATCAGCCCCAGCATTTT. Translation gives CASSIVAGGNQPQHF.